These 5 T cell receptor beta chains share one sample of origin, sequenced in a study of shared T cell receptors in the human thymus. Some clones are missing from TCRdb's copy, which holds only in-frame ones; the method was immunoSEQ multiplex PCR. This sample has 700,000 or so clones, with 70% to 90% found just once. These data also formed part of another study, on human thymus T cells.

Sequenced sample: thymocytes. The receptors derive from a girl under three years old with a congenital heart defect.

CDR3 in amino acids: CSVGGRAPKHEQYF. CDR3 sequence (DNA): TGCAGCGTTGGGGGGAGGGCTCCCAAGCACGAGCAGTACTTC. The chain links TRBV29-1 to TRBJ2-7; 7 bases match TRBD2. V lost 4 bases to trimming and J lost 5 bases; unmatched junction nucleotides: 11. Germline lookup yields CDR1 SQVTM and CDR2 ANQGSEA. The CDR3 has 14 amino acids.

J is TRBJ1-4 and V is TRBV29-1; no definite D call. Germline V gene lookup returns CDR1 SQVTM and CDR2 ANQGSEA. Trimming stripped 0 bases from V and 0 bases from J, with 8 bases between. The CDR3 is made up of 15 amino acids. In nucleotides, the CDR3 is TGCAGCGTTGAAGATCCCTACGCAACTAATGAAAAACTGTTTTTT. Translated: CSVEDPYATNEKLFF.

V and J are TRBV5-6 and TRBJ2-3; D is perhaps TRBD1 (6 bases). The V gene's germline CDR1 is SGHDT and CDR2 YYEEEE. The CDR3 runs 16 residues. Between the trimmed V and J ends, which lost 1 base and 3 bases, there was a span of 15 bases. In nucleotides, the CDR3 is TGTGCCAGCAGCTTGAAGTTCCTTCAGGGGACAGATACGCAGTATTTT. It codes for CASSLKFLQGTDTQYF.

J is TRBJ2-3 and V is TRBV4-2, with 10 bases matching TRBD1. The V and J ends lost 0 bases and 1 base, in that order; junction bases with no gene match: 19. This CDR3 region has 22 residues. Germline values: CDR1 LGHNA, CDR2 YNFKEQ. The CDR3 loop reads CASSQEVDVRDRGLLGTDTQYF. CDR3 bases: TGTGCCAGCAGCCAAGAAGTTGATGTCCGGGACAGGGGCCTCTTAGGCACAGATACGCAGTATTTT.

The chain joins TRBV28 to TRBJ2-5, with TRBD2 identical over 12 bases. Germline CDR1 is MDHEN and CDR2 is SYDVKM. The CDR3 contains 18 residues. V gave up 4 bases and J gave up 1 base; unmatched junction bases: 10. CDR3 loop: CASSSICSSGGAQETQYF. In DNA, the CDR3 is TGTGCCAGCAGTTCAATTTGCTCTAGCGGGGGGGCCCAAGAGACCCAGTACTTC.